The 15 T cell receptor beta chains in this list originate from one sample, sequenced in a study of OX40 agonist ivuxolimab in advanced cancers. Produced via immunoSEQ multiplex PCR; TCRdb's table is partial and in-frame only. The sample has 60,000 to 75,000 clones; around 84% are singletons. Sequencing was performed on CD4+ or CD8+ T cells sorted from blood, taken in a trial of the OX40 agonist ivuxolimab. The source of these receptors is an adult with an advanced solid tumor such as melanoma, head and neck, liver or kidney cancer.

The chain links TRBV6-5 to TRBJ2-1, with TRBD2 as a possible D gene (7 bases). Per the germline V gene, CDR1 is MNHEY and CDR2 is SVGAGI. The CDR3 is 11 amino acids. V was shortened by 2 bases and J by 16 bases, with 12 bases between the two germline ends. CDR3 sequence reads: CASSYRGALFF. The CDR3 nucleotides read TGTGCCAGCAGTTACCGGGGGGCTCTATTCTTC.

The CDR3 region is CATSREWGGYEQYF. CDR3 in DNA: TGTGCCACCAGCAGAGAGTGGGGCGGCTACGAGCAGTACTTC. The chain is built from TRBV15 and TRBJ2-7; D might be TRBD1 (5 bases). This CDR3 has 14 residues. V was trimmed by 0 bases and J by 3 bases, leaving 9 bases between them. The germline gives CDR1 LNHNV, CDR2 YYDKDF (reference sequence).

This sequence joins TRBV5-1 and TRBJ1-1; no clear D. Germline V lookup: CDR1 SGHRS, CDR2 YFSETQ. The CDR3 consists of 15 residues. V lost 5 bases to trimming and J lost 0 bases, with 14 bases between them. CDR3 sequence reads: CASRGLIALNTEAFF. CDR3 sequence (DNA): TGCGCCAGCAGGGGATTAATAGCCCTGAACACTGAAGCTTTCTTT. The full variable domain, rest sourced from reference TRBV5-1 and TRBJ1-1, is KAGVTQTPRYLIKTRGQQVTLSCSPISGHRSVSWYQQTPGQGLQFLFEYFSETQRNKGNFPGRFSGRQFSNSRSEMNVSTLELGDSALYLCASRGLIALNTEAFFGQGTRLTVV.

CDR3 nucleotides: TGTGCCAGTAGTTCCGGGGTCTCTGGAAACACCATATATTTT. As protein: CASSSGVSGNTIYF. The chain recombines TRBV19 with TRBJ1-3; no clear D. CDR1 and CDR2 (germline): LNHDA, SQIVND (reference sequence). The V gene lost 5 bases and the J gene lost 0 bases, with 8 bases spanning the gap. CDR3 size: 14 residues.

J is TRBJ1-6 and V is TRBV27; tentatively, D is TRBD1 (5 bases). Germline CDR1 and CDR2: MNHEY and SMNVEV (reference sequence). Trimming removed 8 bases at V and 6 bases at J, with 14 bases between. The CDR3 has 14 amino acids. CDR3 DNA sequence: TGTGCCAGCTCTTCCCAGGGTTTTAATTCACCCCTCCACTTT. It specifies CASSSQGFNSPLHF.

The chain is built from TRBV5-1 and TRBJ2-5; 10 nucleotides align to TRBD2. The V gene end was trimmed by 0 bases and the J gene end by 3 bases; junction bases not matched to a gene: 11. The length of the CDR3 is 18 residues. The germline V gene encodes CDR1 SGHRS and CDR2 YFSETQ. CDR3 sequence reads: CASSLVGVASGGKETQYF. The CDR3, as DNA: TGCGCCAGCAGCTTGGTCGGAGTCGCTAGCGGGGGTAAAGAGACCCAGTACTTC.

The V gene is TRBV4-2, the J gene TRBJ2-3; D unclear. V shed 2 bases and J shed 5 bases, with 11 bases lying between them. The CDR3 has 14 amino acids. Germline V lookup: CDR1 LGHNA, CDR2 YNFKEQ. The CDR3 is CASSQPQKIDTQYF. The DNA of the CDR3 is TGTGCCAGCAGCCAACCCCAGAAGATAGATACGCAGTATTTT.

The DNA for the CDR3 is TGTGCCAGCAGCTTACTAGCGGGAGATGAGCAGTTCTTC. Its protein is CASSLLAGDEQFF. The V call is TRBV7-8, the J call TRBJ2-1; 10 positions agree with TRBD2. Germline CDR1 and CDR2: SGHVS and FQNEAQ. V lost 2 bases, J lost 8 bases, and 0 bases stayed unmatched. There are 13 residues in the CDR3.

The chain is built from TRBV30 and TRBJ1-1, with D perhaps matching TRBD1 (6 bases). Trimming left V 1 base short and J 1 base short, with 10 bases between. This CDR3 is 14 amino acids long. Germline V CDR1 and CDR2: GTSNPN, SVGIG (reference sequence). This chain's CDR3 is CAWSGGTPNTEAFF. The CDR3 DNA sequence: TGTGCCTGGAGTGGGGGGACACCGAACACTGAAGCTTTCTTT. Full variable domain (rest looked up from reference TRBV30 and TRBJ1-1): SQTIHQWPATLVQPVGSPLSLECTVEGTSNPNLYWYRQAAGRGLQLLFYSVGIGQISSEVPQNLSASRPQDRQFILSSKKLLLSDSGFYLCAWSGGTPNTEAFFGQGTRLTVV.

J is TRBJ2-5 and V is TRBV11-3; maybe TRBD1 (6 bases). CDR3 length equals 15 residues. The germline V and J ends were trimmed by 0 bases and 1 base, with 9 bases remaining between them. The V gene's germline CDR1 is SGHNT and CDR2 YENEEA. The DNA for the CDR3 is TGTGCCAGCAGCTTAGATGGACAGAGCCAAGAGACCCAGTACTTC. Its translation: CASSLDGQSQETQYF.

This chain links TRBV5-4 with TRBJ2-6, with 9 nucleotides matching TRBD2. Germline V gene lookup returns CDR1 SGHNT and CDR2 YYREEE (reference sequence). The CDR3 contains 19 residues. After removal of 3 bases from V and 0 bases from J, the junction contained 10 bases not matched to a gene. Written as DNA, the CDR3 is TGTGCCAGCAGCTCCCAGGGCGGGAGGGCTTTCTCTGGGGCCAACGTCCTGACTTTC. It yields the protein CASSSQGGRAFSGANVLTF.

CDR3 sequence reads: CASSLGGYNEQFF. CDR3 DNA: TGTGCCAGCAGTTTGGGGGGGTACAATGAGCAGTTCTTC. V is TRBV27 and J is TRBJ2-1; 7 nucleotides line up with TRBD2. This CDR3 spans 13 amino acids. Germline V gene data show CDR1 as MNHEY and CDR2 as SMNVEV (reference sequence). V lost 3 bases, J lost 4 bases, and 0 bases stayed unmatched.

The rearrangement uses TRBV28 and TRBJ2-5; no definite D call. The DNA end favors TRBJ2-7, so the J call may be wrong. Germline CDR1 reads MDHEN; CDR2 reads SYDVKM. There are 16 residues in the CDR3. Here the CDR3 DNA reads TGTGCCAGCAGTTTAGCAAAAAACAGCTTCACCTACGAGCAGTACTTC. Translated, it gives CASSLAKNSFTYEQYF.

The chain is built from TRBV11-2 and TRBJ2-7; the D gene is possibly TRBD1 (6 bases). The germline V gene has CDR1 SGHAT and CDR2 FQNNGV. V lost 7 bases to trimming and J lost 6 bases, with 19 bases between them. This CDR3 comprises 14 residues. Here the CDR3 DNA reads TGTGCCAGCACCCTTACAGGGAGAATGTCCGAGCAGTACTTC. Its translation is CASTLTGRMSEQYF. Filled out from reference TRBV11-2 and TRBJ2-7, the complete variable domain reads EAGVAQSPRYKIIEKRQSVAFWCNPISGHATLYWYQQILGQGPKLLIQFQNNGVVDDSQLPKDRFSAERLKGVDSTLKIQPAKLEDSAVYLCASTLTGRMSEQYFGPGTRLTVT.

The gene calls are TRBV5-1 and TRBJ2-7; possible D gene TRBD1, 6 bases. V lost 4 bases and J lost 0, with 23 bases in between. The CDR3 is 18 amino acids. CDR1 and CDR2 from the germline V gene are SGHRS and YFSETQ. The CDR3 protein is CASSRPYSQTGTSYEQYF. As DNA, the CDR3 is TGCGCCAGCAGCAGGCCTTATTCCCAAACAGGGACCTCCTACGAGCAGTACTTC.